The clone carrying this T cell receptor beta chain was detected many times. Antigen unknown. The protocol was immunoSEQ multiplex PCR, while the TCRdb copy is restricted to in-frame clones and leaves out a portion. The sample has 110,000 to 150,000 clones; 90% are singletons. This specimen comes from a study of T cell responses to AZD1222 COVID-19 vaccine. Background on the study: Second-dose groups at about 4 or about 12 weeks were pooled. Overall study findings and caveats: Most donors were white British, females outnumbered males, and clonal diversity was possibly underestimated. Mapped onto spike, vaccine-associated CD4 TCRs spanned it and were dominant at 160-218 and 743-854. Spike-specific TCR breadth and depth grew following two AZD1222 doses.

V was clipped by 4 bases and J by 1 base, with 13 bases between them. Germline CDR1 ENHRY, CDR2 SYGVKD. This CDR3 contains 16 residues. Sequenced here: peripheral blood, sampled on day 0 of AZD1222 vaccination. This chain connects TRBV10-3 to TRBJ2-2; unclear D gene. This sequence was found in an adult in good health. The CDR3: CAISGWETENTGELFF. CDR3 coding DNA: TGTGCCATCAGTGGGTGGGAAACGGAGAACACCGGGGAGCTGTTTTTT.